This is a list of T cell receptor beta chains from one sample in a study of T cells in Graves' hyperthyroidism and ophthalmopathy. A single record per CDR3 protein comes from TCRdb applying MiXCR to the multiplex PCR reads. The table includes 300,000 to 500,000 distinct CDR3 sequences, more than 13% detected once. Sequencing input: blood. These receptor sequences come from a man aged 45-65 years with Graves' ophthalmopathy. Each CDR3 is given with its conserved first and last residue. A D gene is named only where the DNA matches it firmly. Clone size is stated in some rows and not others, as once, few, many or a class when expanded.

size	D	J	length	V	DNA	CDR3
many	TRBD2	TRBJ2-7	16	TRBV6-1	TGTGCCAGCAGTCAGACCCTAGCGGGAGGGCGGTACGAGCAGTACTTC	CASSQTLAGGRYEQYF
.	.	TRBJ1-5	15	TRBV28	TGTGCCAGCAGCCCCGTCATGGGGGGTGTTCAGCCCCAGCATTTT	CASSPVMGGVQPQHF
many	TRBD2	TRBJ2-7	16	TRBV4-1	TGCGCCAGCAGCTTTTTGGGGGGAGGGCCGTCCTACGAGCAGTACTTC	CASSFLGGGPSYEQYF
.	.	TRBJ2-7	13	TRBV12-5	TGTGCTAGTGCAACCGGGAGCTCCTACGAGCAGTACTTC	CASATGSSYEQYF
many	.	TRBJ1-2	12	TRBV12-3/TRBV12-4	TGTGCCAGCAGTTTACCCTTGGGCGGCTACACCTTC	CASSLPLGGYTF
many	.	TRBJ1-1	13	TRBV10-3	TGTGCCATCAGCGACAGTTTGAACACTGAAGCTTTCTTT	CAISDSLNTEAFF
.	TRBD1	TRBJ2-5	16	TRBV4-1	TGCGCCAGCAGCCAAGACTCCGGGACAGTACAAGAGACCCAGGACTTC	CASSQDSGTVQETQDF
few	.	TRBJ1-3	13	TRBV29-1	TGCAGCGTTGTGTGGGGGGCTGGAAACACCATATATTTT	CSVVWGAGNTIYF
many	.	TRBJ2-7	14	TRBV5-1	TGCGCCAGCAGCTTGGAGTACAGGCAAGGCGAGCAGTACTTC	CASSLEYRQGEQYF
.	.	TRBJ1-5	16	TRBV19	TGTGCCAGTAGTATAGAGATAGCTAGGGGCAATCAGCCCCAGCATTTT	CASSIEIARGNQPQHF
many	TRBD2	TRBJ2-1	16	TRBV28	TGTGCCAGCAGTAATCAGCGGGAGTGGTTGTACAATGAGCAGTTCTTC	CASSNQREWLYNEQFF
many	.	TRBJ2-7	15	TRBV5-1	TGCGCCAGCAGCTTGGAGACCCTCGCCTCCTACGAGCAGTACTTC	CASSLETLASYEQYF
many	.	TRBJ2-7	14	TRBV9	TGTGCCAGCAGCGCGGTGGGGACCTCGGACGAGCAGTACTTC	CASSAVGTSDEQYF
many	.	TRBJ2-5	16	TRBV2	TGTGCCAGCAGTGAAGAAGCCGGACTGATGAGAGAGACCCAGTACTTC	CASSEEAGLMRETQYF
.	.	TRBJ1-2	13	TRBV19	TGTGCCAGTAAGGAATCGGTCCTTAATGGCTACACCTTC	CASKESVLNGYTF
few	.	TRBJ1-6	14	TRBV5-1	TGCGCCAGCAGCTTGGAGGGCTTGTTTTCACCCCTCCACTTT	CASSLEGLFSPLHF
many	.	TRBJ2-7	12	TRBV7-9	TGTGCCAGCAGCCCGGACAACTACGAGCAGTACTTC	CASSPDNYEQYF
many	TRBD2	TRBJ2-1	16	TRBV20-1	TGCAGTGCTAGAACTAGCGGGAAAAGCTCCTACAATGAGCAGTTCTTC	CSARTSGKSSYNEQFF
.	.	TRBJ2-5	12	TRBV5-1	TGCGCCAGCAGCCAAGATACCGGTTCCCAGTACTTC	CASSQDTGSQYF
many	TRBD2	TRBJ2-3	15	TRBV12-3/TRBV12-4	TGTGCCAGCAGTCCGCCTAGCGGGGGCACAGATACGCAGTATTTT	CASSPPSGGTDTQYF
.	.	TRBJ1-4	12	TRBV6-1	TGTGCCAGCAGTGGTTTGGATGAAAAACTGTTTTTT	CASSGLDEKLFF
many	TRBD2	TRBJ2-1	18	TRBV28	TGTGCCAGCAGTTTATTGGTCCTAGCGGGACAATACTACAATGAGCAGTTCTTC	CASSLLVLAGQYYNEQFF
few	.	TRBJ2-2	15	TRBV30	TGTGCCTGGAGTCCCCGGACGTATCTGGCCGGGGAGCTGTTTTTT	CAWSPRTYLAGELFF
.	TRBD1	TRBJ2-7	15	TRBV5-1	TGCGCCAGCAGACCTCCGGGACAGGGGACCTACGAGCAGTACTTC	CASRPPGQGTYEQYF
.	TRBD1	TRBJ2-2	15	TRBV3-1	TGTGCCAGCAGCCAGATCAGACAGGGGGCGGGGGAGCTGTTTTTT	CASSQIRQGAGELFF
many	.	TRBJ1-2	11	TRBV30	TGTGCCTGGACGGACGCCGGTGGCTACACCTTC	CAWTDAGGYTF
many	.	TRBJ2-7	13	TRBV24-1	TGTGCCACCAGTGATTCCCTTTCGGGCGAGCAGTACTTC	CATSDSLSGEQYF
many	.	TRBJ2-5	12	TRBV30	TGTGCCTGGAGTGTTATTTCGAAGACCCAGTACTTC	CAWSVISKTQYF
.	.	TRBJ1-1	13	TRBV19	TGTGCCAGTAGTATAATTGGGAACACTGAAGCTTTCTTT	CASSIIGNTEAFF
few	TRBD2	TRBJ2-3	17	TRBV11-2	TGTGCCAGCAGCCCCTCGGGACTAGCGGGAGGGACAGATACGCAGTATTTT	CASSPSGLAGGTDTQYF
many	.	TRBJ1-1	13	TRBV2	TGTGCCAGCGAGGAGACACCGAACACTGAAGCTTTCTTT	CASEETPNTEAFF
.	TRBD1	TRBJ2-2	16	TRBV19	TGTGCCAGTAGTGATAGCCGGGACAGGCGCACCGGGGAGCTGTTTTTT	CASSDSRDRRTGELFF
many	TRBD2	TRBJ2-7	14	TRBV6-1	TGTGCCAGCAGGGTGACTAGCAGAGCCTACGAGCAGTACTTC	CASRVTSRAYEQYF
many	.	TRBJ2-5	14	TRBV4-1	TGCGCCAGCAGCCAAGACGGCACACAAGAGACCCAGTACTTC	CASSQDGTQETQYF
.	.	TRBJ2-7	14	TRBV19	TGTGCCAGTAGTACAACGCGGGGCGCGGGCGAGCAGTACTTC	CASSTTRGAGEQYF
.	TRBD2	TRBJ2-7	15	TRBV11-2	TGTGCCAGCAGCTCACTAGCGGGAGGGCAATACGAGCAGTACTTC	CASSSLAGGQYEQYF
many	.	TRBJ1-1	12	TRBV30	TGTGCCTACAAGCCGGGTCGCACTGAAGCTTTCTTT	CAYKPGRTEAFF
many	.	TRBJ1-1	14	TRBV27	TGTGCCAGCAGTTCGCAGGCGGCGAGCACTGAAGCTTTCTTT	CASSSQAASTEAFF
.	TRBD2	TRBJ2-1	14	TRBV20-1	TGCAGTGCTAGAGTCGGGACTAGGGGGAATGAGCAGTTCTTC	CSARVGTRGNEQFF